The 27 T cell receptor beta chains below come from one sample, sequenced in a study of blood T cell repertoires in COVID-19 (dated by TCRdb to the early 2020s). The library was generated by the immunoSEQ multiplex PCR assay. This immuneACCESS table, as held by TCRdb, lists in-frame sequences with V and J called but not all clones. Of the missing ones, under half trace to an unresolved V gene in checked studies; the others have no known cause. The sample has 200,000 to 250,000 clones on record, about 88% of them singletons. Less than 3.5% of the sample rests with the top ten. Material: peripheral blood. The origin of the receptors is a woman aged 55-69 years with acute or convalescent COVID-19.

As DNA, the CDR3 is TGTGCTAGTGGTTTGCAGACAGGGGGCAGGAACATTCAGTACTTC. The encoded protein is CASGLQTGGRNIQYF. The V gene is TRBV12-5, the J gene TRBJ2-4; 10 nucleotides agree with TRBD1. The germline gives CDR1 LGHNT, CDR2 FRNRAP. The V and J ends lost 2 bases and 7 bases, in that order; junction bases with no gene match: 5. The CDR3 contains 15 residues. The variable domain in full, with the rest retrieved from reference TRBV12-5 and TRBJ2-4, is DARVTQTPRHKVTEMGQEVTMRCQPILGHNTVFWYRQTMMQGLELLAYFRNRAPLDDSGMPKDRFSAEMPDATLATLKIQPSEPRDSAVYFCASGLQTGGRNIQYFGAGTRLSVL.

This sequence joins TRBV7-2 and TRBJ1-1, with D perhaps matching TRBD1 (5 bases). CDR1 and CDR2 from the germline V gene are SGHTA and FQGNSA. Trimming took 0 bases from V and 5 from J, leaving 13 bases between them. CDR3 length: 15 amino acids. The CDR3 DNA sequence: TGTGCCAGCAGCTTAGCGGGGGGACGGAGGACTGAAGCTTTCTTT. This gives the protein CASSLAGGRRTEAFF.

This clone turned up a few times. This sequence joins TRBV14 and TRBJ2-7; D is perhaps TRBD1 (5 bases). The germline V gene encodes CDR1 SGHDN and CDR2 FVKESK. This CDR3 has 13 amino acids. V was trimmed by 4 bases and J by 0 bases, leaving 7 bases between them. Here the CDR3 reads CASSPQGSYEQYF. Written as DNA, the CDR3 is TGTGCCAGCAGCCCCCAGGGCTCCTACGAGCAGTACTTC.

The V call is TRBV3-1 (or the pseudogene TRBV3-2), the J call TRBJ2-4; D is possibly TRBD1 (5 bases). The CDR3 totals 17 residues. CDR1 and CDR2 from the germline V gene are LGHDT and YNNKEL (reference sequence). The V and J ends lost 0 bases and 0 bases respectively, with 12 bases between them. As DNA, the CDR3 is TGTGCCAGCAGCCAAGATTGGACACCGGGAGCCAAAAACATTCAGTACTTC. Encoded protein: CASSQDWTPGAKNIQYF.

The rearrangement uses TRBV6-5 and TRBJ1-3; D possibly corresponds to TRBD1 (6 bases). V dropped 4 bases and J dropped 0 bases, with 10 bases sitting between them. Germline V gives CDR1 MNHEY, CDR2 SVGAGI. The CDR3 runs to 15 residues. The CDR3 here is CASSSRDNSGNTIYF. CDR3 DNA sequence: TGTGCCAGCAGTTCCCGGGACAACTCTGGAAACACCATATATTTT.

The V and J genes are TRBV4-2 and TRBJ2-1, with no clear D. V lost 1 base to trimming and J lost 7 bases, with 8 bases between them. From germline, CDR1 is LGHNA and CDR2 YNFKEQ. The CDR3 is made up of 13 amino acids. CDR3 sequence reads: CASSQVASNEQFF. CDR3 in DNA: TGTGCCAGCAGCCAAGTCGCGTCGAATGAGCAGTTCTTC.

The chain combines TRBV3-1 (or the pseudogene TRBV3-2) with TRBJ1-5; possibly TRBD1 for D (5 bases). This CDR3 spans 14 amino acids. Germline-derived CDR1 and CDR2 are LGHDT and YNNKEL (reference sequence). Between the trimmed V and J ends, which lost 4 bases and 1 base, there was a span of 8 bases. The DNA for the CDR3 is TGTGCCAGCAGCCTGGACATGAGCAATCAGCCCCAGCATTTT. Protein sequence: CASSLDMSNQPQHF.

The V and J genes are TRBV2 and TRBJ2-7, with D possibly being TRBD1 (5 bases). This CDR3 has 14 residues. Germline CDR1 reads SNHLY; CDR2 reads FYNNEI. V was trimmed by 5 bases and J by 2 bases, leaving 13 bases between them. The CDR3 bases are TGTGCCAGCAGTACCCAGGGAAGCACCTACGAGCAGTACTTC. This codes for CASSTQGSTYEQYF.

The genes are TRBV28 and TRBJ2-2; TRBD1 matches 7 bases. Germline CDR1 is MDHEN and CDR2 is SYDVKM. The CDR3 has 16 residues. Trimming removed 6 bases from V and 3 bases from J; junction bases left unmatched: 10. In nucleotides, the CDR3 is TGTGCCAGCAGCCTGTATAGGGGGCAATACACCGGGGAGCTGTTTTTT. Translated: CASSLYRGQYTGELFF.

The chain is built from TRBV29-1 and TRBJ1-1, with no clear D. CDR1 and CDR2 from the germline V gene are SQVTM and ANQGSEA. Trimming removed 6 bases from V and 2 bases from J, with 10 bases in between. The CDR3 consists of 12 residues. The CDR3, as DNA: TGCAGCGTCGGGATGATTAACACTGAAGCTTTCTTT. Translation: CSVGMINTEAFF.

This chain uses TRBV18 with TRBJ2-3, with 10 bases aligning to TRBD2. The V segment lost 3 bases and the J segment 0 bases; nucleotides outside the gene matches: 0. The CDR3 runs 15 residues. Germline V lookup: CDR1 KGHSH, CDR2 LQKENI. As DNA, the CDR3 is TGTGCCAGCTCACCGGGACTAGCGAGCACAGATACGCAGTATTTT. Amino acid sequence: CASSPGLASTDTQYF.

The CDR3 sequence: CASSLSSGQIYGYTF. CDR3 DNA sequence: TGTGCCAGCAGCTTGTCGTCGGGACAGATCTATGGCTACACCTTC. The rearrangement uses TRBV11-2 and TRBJ1-2, with 7 bases lining up with TRBD1. Losses at the gene ends were 3 bases for V and 4 bases for J; bases not matched to a gene: 8. There are 15 residues in the CDR3. Germline CDR1 and CDR2: SGHAT and FQNNGV.

The chain links TRBV28 to TRBJ2-1; perhaps TRBD2 as D (5 bases). Trimming stripped 5 bases from V and 15 bases from J, with 17 bases between. CDR1 MDHEN and CDR2 SYDVKM come from the germline V gene. The CDR3 spans 12 residues. CDR3 protein: CASSPPGVVSFF. CDR3 nucleotides: TGTGCCAGCAGTCCTCCCGGGGTAGTATCGTTCTTC.

The chain links TRBV7-9 to TRBJ1-2; D is possibly TRBD1 (6 bases). Germline V CDR1 and CDR2: SEHNR, FQNEAQ (reference sequence). V lost 1 base, J lost 6 bases, and 15 bases lay in between. This CDR3 comprises 15 residues. CDR3: CASSLDGGGGDGYTF. The CDR3 DNA follows: TGTGCCAGCAGCTTAGATGGCGGGGGCGGCGATGGCTACACCTTC. The complete variable domain, with remaining parts taken from reference TRBV7-9 and TRBJ1-2, reads DTGVSQNPRHKITKRGQNVTFRCDPISEHNRLYWYRQTLGQGPEFLTYFQNEAQLEKSRLLSDRFSAERPKGSFSTLEIQRTEQGDSAMYLCASSLDGGGGDGYTFGSGTRLTVV.

The V and J genes are TRBV30 and TRBJ1-1; D gene ambiguous. The germline V gene has CDR1 GTSNPN and CDR2 SVGIG (reference sequence). The CDR3 length is 16 residues. V dropped 1 base and J dropped 4 bases, with 19 bases sitting between them. This chain's CDR3 is CAWSAESVALGTEAFF. The DNA of the CDR3 is TGTGCCTGGAGTGCCGAGTCGGTAGCGCTTGGCACTGAAGCTTTCTTT.

The rearrangement links TRBV24-1 to TRBJ2-3; a weak D match, TRBD1 (6 bases). The CDR3 totals 15 residues. In germline, CDR1 is KGHDR, CDR2 SFDVKD. Trimming left V 2 bases short and J 7 bases short, with 15 bases between. CDR3 in amino acids: CATSDSETGMHTQYF. The CDR3 nucleotides read TGTGCCACCAGTGATTCGGAAACAGGGATGCATACGCAGTATTTT.

This sequence joins TRBV27 and TRBJ2-2; TRBD2 matches at 14 bases. Germline V CDR1 and CDR2: MNHEY, SMNVEV (reference sequence). The CDR3 loop spans 18 amino acids. Germline trimming cut 5 bases from V and 1 base from J; bases unmatched to any gene: 6. The chain's CDR3 is CASSPRTSGGKNTGELFF. For the CDR3, the DNA is TGTGCCAGCAGTCCCCGGACTAGCGGGGGGAAGAACACCGGGGAGCTGTTTTTT.

V and J are TRBV28 and TRBJ1-6; 10 bases are shared with TRBD1. The CDR3 is 17 amino acids. The V gene end was trimmed by 4 bases and the J gene end by 0 bases; junction bases not matched to a gene: 3. Germline CDR1 and CDR2: MDHEN and SYDVKM. Here the CDR3 reads CASSWDRGASYNSPLHF. The CDR3 region has the DNA TGTGCCAGCAGTTGGGACAGGGGCGCCTCCTATAATTCACCCCTCCACTTT.

The chain joins TRBV19 to TRBJ1-1; 9 nucleotides line up with TRBD1. CDR3 length equals 12 residues. Losses at the gene ends were 10 bases for V and 10 bases for J; bases not matched to a gene: 10. Germline CDR1 is LNHDA and CDR2 is SQIVND (reference sequence). The chain's CDR3 is CATLTGGGVAFF. The CDR3 DNA reads TGTGCCACCCTAACAGGGGGCGGGGTAGCTTTCTTT.

This chain joins TRBV6-5 and TRBJ2-1; 9 bases agree with TRBD1. The length of the CDR3 is 14 residues. Germline CDR1 is MNHEY and CDR2 is SVGAGI. V lost 8 bases, J lost 8 bases, and 10 bases stayed unmatched. The CDR3 nucleotides are TGTGCCAGCCCAGGGGGACAGGGTAGCTATGAGCAGTTCTTC. Protein: CASPGGQGSYEQFF.

This clone was detected once. This sequence joins TRBV21-1 and TRBJ1-2; the D call of TRBD1 is as the table states it, not checked on the DNA. TRBV21-1 is classified as a pseudogene. The CDR3 runs 17 residues. CDR3 in DNA: TGTGCCAGCAGCAAAGAAACGCAGGGAAGAACTAACTATGGCTACACCTTC. Translated: CASSKETQGRTNYGYTF.

This clone was seen a handful of times. The chain carries TRBV10-2 and TRBJ1-2; D unresolved. Germline values: CDR1 WSHSY, CDR2 SAAADI. This CDR3 region has 15 residues. V lost 0 bases and J 4 bases, leaving 12 bases between the germline ends. The CDR3 DNA sequence: TGCGCCAGCAGTGAGTCGACTCCGCCAGTCTATGGCTACACCTTC. Translating it yields CASSESTPPVYGYTF.

This chain uses TRBV3-1 (or the pseudogene TRBV3-2) with TRBJ2-7; TRBD2 aligns across 10 bases. The V gene's germline CDR1 is LGHDT and CDR2 YNNKEL (reference sequence). The CDR3 is made up of 15 amino acids. The V gene end was trimmed by 1 base and the J gene end by 3 bases; junction bases not matched to a gene: 3. The CDR3 region is CASSQVASGSYEQYF. The CDR3 DNA sequence: TGTGCCAGCAGCCAAGTGGCTAGCGGGAGCTACGAGCAGTACTTC.

This clone turned up a few times. This chain links TRBV6-2 or TRBV6-3 with TRBJ2-7; 8 bases are a match to TRBD2. With V trimmed by 6 bases and J by 4 bases, 8 bases remained unmatched. This CDR3 is 14 amino acids long. CDR1 and CDR2 from the germline V gene are MNHEY and SVGEGT. The CDR3 DNA sequence: TGTGCCAGCAGCTCCGACGGGAGGGAATACGAGCAGTACTTC. This translates into CASSSDGREYEQYF.

This rearrangement joins TRBV5-1 to TRBJ1-1; 7 bases map to TRBD1. The V gene's germline CDR1 is SGHRS and CDR2 YFSETQ. The CDR3 contains 13 residues. V was pared by 4 bases and J by 0 bases, with 0 bases of the junction left unmatched. CDR3: CASSGQVNTEAFF. The CDR3 DNA reads TGCGCCAGCAGCGGACAGGTGAACACTGAAGCTTTCTTT.

The V gene is TRBV4-1, the J gene TRBJ1-1; D gene uncertain. Germline loops: CDR1 MGHRA, CDR2 YSYEKL. V gave up 3 bases and J gave up 4 bases, with 15 bases separating them. The CDR3 length is 15 residues. In DNA, the CDR3 is TGCGCCAGCAGCCAGGGGAGGGAATACGGCACTGAAGCTTTCTTT. It yields the protein CASSQGREYGTEAFF.

V is TRBV19 and J is TRBJ1-2, with 9 positions matching TRBD1. This CDR3 has 17 residues. Per the germline V gene, CDR1 is LNHDA and CDR2 is SQIVND (reference sequence). Trimming cost V 5 bases and J 0 bases; bases outside gene matches: 10. The CDR3 sequence is CASSPRTGVESNYGYTF. CDR3 sequence (DNA): TGTGCCAGTAGTCCAAGGACAGGGGTGGAGTCTAACTATGGCTACACCTTC.